The rows below give T cell receptor beta chains drawn from one sample of a study of T cells after posttransplantation cyclophosphamide. Libraries were prepared by immunoSEQ multiplex PCR; TCRdb keeps only in-frame clonotypes and omits some of them. The repertoire consists of under 15,000 clones, none detected only once. Sequenced material: PBMCs, taken after allogeneic stem cell transplant with posttransplant cyclophosphamide. All receptors derive from a female patient aged 35 to 55 who received an allogeneic stem cell transplant from a related donor, was CMV-positive, and had acute GVHD only. Some T cells may be transferred from the graft donor. The CDR3 runs from the conserved cysteine through the conserved F or W. A D gene is named only where the DNA matches it firmly. Size values are once, few and many counts, or a class for expanded clones, and some rows have none.

len	v_gene	abundance	d_gene	j_gene	CDR3aa	CDR3nt
16	TRBV19	many	.	TRBJ2-2	CASRIRDTTNTGELFF	TGTGCCAGTAGAATTAGGGACACCACGAACACCGGGGAGCTGTTTTTT
15	TRBV5-1	many	.	TRBJ1-1	CASSSGVGSNTEAFF	TGCGCCAGCAGCTCAGGGGTGGGCTCGAACACTGAAGCTTTCTTT
11	TRBV20-1	many	.	TRBJ2-1	CSAREGYEQFF	TGCAGTGCTAGGGAGGGCTATGAGCAGTTCTTC
13	TRBV5-4	many	TRBD2	TRBJ2-1	CAPRAAGDNEQFF	TGTGCCCCTCGGGCGGCGGGGGACAATGAGCAGTTCTTC
14	TRBV6-5	many	.	TRBJ2-7	CASRLQTLSYEQYF	TGTGCCAGCAGATTACAGACCCTCTCCTACGAGCAGTACTTC
14	TRBV6-1	many	TRBD1	TRBJ2-1	CASMSTGVENEQFF	TGTGCCAGCATGTCAACAGGGGTTGAAAATGAGCAGTTCTTC
16	TRBV4-2	many	TRBD2	TRBJ2-5	CASSQVAGSYQETQYF	TGTGCCAGCAGCCAAGTAGCGGGGAGTTACCAAGAGACCCAGTACTTC
16	TRBV4-2	many	.	TRBJ2-2	CASSQDPGLRTGELFF	TGTGCCAGCAGCCAAGATCCAGGGCTGAGGACCGGGGAGCTGTTTTTT
14	TRBV11-3	many	.	TRBJ1-4	CASSPQTGYEKLFF	TGTGCCAGCAGCCCTCAAACAGGGTACGAAAAACTGTTTTTT
17	TRBV6-7	many	.	TRBJ1-1	CASSYSGCAGWNTEAFF	TGTGCCAGCAGTTACTCGGGATGCGCAGGGTGGAACACTGAAGCTTTCTTT
14	TRBV7-9	medium-sized	.	TRBJ2-1	CASSTGGTQNEQFF	TGTGCCAGCAGCACCGGGGGAACTCAGAATGAGCAGTTCTTC
12	TRBV10-2	many	.	TRBJ1-1	CASTPGGEEAFF	TGCGCCAGCACCCCAGGAGGGGAGGAAGCTTTCTTT
17	TRBV27	many	TRBD2	TRBJ2-2	CASSFGGAVLLTGELFF	TGTGCCAGCAGTTTCGGGGGGGCCGTGCTTTTAACCGGGGAGCTGTTTTTT
14	TRBV19	many	TRBD2	TRBJ2-1	CASRELAGSNEQFF	TGTGCCAGTAGAGAACTAGCGGGCAGCAATGAGCAGTTCTTC
15	TRBV6-5	many	TRBD2	TRBJ2-3	CASSSAGVSTDTQYF	TGTGCCAGCAGTTCTGCGGGGGTCAGCACAGATACGCAGTATTTT
17	TRBV29-1	.	TRBD2	TRBJ2-1	CSVDQTLAGGPYNEQFF	TGCAGCGTTGACCAAACCCTAGCGGGAGGGCCCTACAATGAGCAGTTCTTC
16	TRBV7-2	many	.	TRBJ1-3	CASSLLGARSGNTIYF	TGTGCCAGCAGCCTCCTGGGCGCTCGCTCTGGAAACACCATATATTTT
14	TRBV2	many	.	TRBJ1-2	CASTTDGVQGGYTF	TGTGCCAGCACCACCGACGGGGTTCAAGGTGGCTACACCTTC
14	TRBV2	many	TRBD2	TRBJ2-1	CASGGLAAYNEQFF	TGTGCCAGCGGGGGACTAGCGGCATACAATGAGCAGTTCTTC
13	TRBV29-1	many	.	TRBJ1-1	CSVEAGMLSEAFF	TGCAGCGTTGAGGCAGGGATGTTGTCTGAAGCTTTCTTT
16	TRBV6-5	many	.	TRBJ2-2	CASSLKGGSNTGELFF	TGTGCCAGCAGTTTGAAAGGGGGTTCGAACACCGGGGAGCTGTTTTTT
15	TRBV7-8	few	.	TRBJ1-2	CASSLVKDWNYGYTF	TGTGCCAGCAGCTTAGTTAAGGACTGGAACTATGGCTACACCTTC
15	TRBV10-3	many	TRBD1	TRBJ2-7	CASRSRDRISYEQYF	TGTGCCAGCAGGTCCCGGGACAGAATCTCCTACGAGCAGTACTTC
17	TRBV7-9	few	TRBD1	TRBJ2-5	CASISPLTGTGGETQYF	TGTGCCAGCATCTCACCCTTGACCGGGACAGGGGGAGAGACCCAGTACTTC
15	TRBV30	many	.	TRBJ1-5	CAWGREGLGNQPQHF	TGTGCCTGGGGACGGGAGGGGCTTGGCAATCAGCCCCAGCATTTT
15	TRBV5-6	many	.	TRBJ1-5	CASSLAGGRNQPQHF	TGTGCCAGCAGCTTGGCCGGGGGGCGCAATCAGCCCCAGCATTTT
13	TRBV5-6	many	TRBD1	TRBJ1-2	CASSLTGESGYTF	TGTGCCAGCAGCTTAACAGGGGAGAGTGGCTACACCTTC
18	TRBV27	many	TRBD2	TRBJ2-2	CASMKTSGSLPNTGELFF	TGTGCCAGCATGAAAACTAGCGGGAGTCTCCCGAACACCGGGGAGCTGTTTTTT
19	TRBV5-1	many	TRBD2	TRBJ2-1	CASSWGLAGVLRGYNEQFF	TGCGCCAGCAGCTGGGGACTAGCGGGAGTACTCAGGGGCTACAATGAGCAGTTCTTC
15	TRBV7-3	many	.	TRBJ2-1	CASSPLDSSDNEQFF	TGTGCCAGCAGCCCCCTGGACAGTTCAGACAATGAGCAGTTCTTC
17	TRBV7-2	.	TRBD2	TRBJ2-2	CASSSTSGGLYTGELFF	TGTGCCAGCAGCAGTACTAGCGGAGGCCTTTACACCGGGGAGCTGTTTTTT
12	TRBV10-3	many	.	TRBJ1-2	CAITERNSGYTF	TGTGCCATCACTGAGAGAAACAGTGGCTACACCTTC
14	TRBV9	many	TRBD1	TRBJ2-2	CASLGTGGQEELFF	TGTGCCAGCCTCGGGACAGGGGGCCAAGAGGAGCTGTTTTTT
15	TRBV2	few	.	TRBJ1-2	CASSEALGEAYGYTF	TGTGCCAGCAGTGAAGCGCTAGGGGAGGCCTATGGCTACACCTTC
15	TRBV11-1	many	TRBD1	TRBJ2-7	CASSLGQGGTYEQYF	TGTGCCAGCAGCTTAGGACAGGGGGGGACCTACGAGCAGTACTTC
13	TRBV5-6	many	.	TRBJ2-7	CASSPDINYEQYF	TGTGCCAGCAGCCCGGACATCAACTACGAGCAGTACTTC
19	TRBV29-1	many	.	TRBJ2-2	CSVGLPGPPTLANTGELFF	TGCAGCGTTGGGCTCCCAGGTCCGCCCACCCTCGCGAACACCGGGGAGCTGTTTTTT